The source of this TCR beta chain is a study of T cells expressing NK-cell markers (dated by TCRdb to 2019 to 2021). About the study as a whole: In sorted CD3+CD56+NKG2C+, CD3+CD56+NKG2C- and CD3+CD56-NKG2C+ T-cell subsets from eight or nine donors, TCR beta-chain repertoires were profiled. Of the eight sequenced donors, seven were found to be HCMV-seropositive and one was found to be HCMV-seronegative. Libraries were sequenced as 2 x 150 bp reads on Illumina HiSeq 2000/2500, MiSeq or NextSeq. The study sequenced eight donors, all healthy volunteers chosen at random: three men and five women. Results and caveats for the whole study, not just this receptor: Whether the expanded NKG2C-expressing T cell clones were specific for HCMV antigens was left unclear. Those dominant clonotypes were again the most abundant among CD3+CD56-NKG2C+ cells in four donors, at roughly 25-60.1%. In five to seven donors, the dominant CD3+CD56+NKG2C+ clonotypes were found to rank among the top 10 CD8+ clonotypes and to make up about 1.0-8% of CD8+ T cells.

Note on this clonotype: No antigen is known for it.

HCMV-specific IgG was detected in serum with a commercial ELISA kit to determine HCMV serostatus. Ficoll density gradient centrifugation was used to isolate peripheral blood mononuclear cells from blood. The CDR3 has 19 amino acids, counting the end cysteine and phenylalanine. There is no recorded DNA. For CDR1 and CDR2, the germline V gene lists SGHTA and FQGNSA. These reads were obtained on an Illumina HiSeq 2000. The TCR beta cDNA libraries were made using 5'RACE template switching, a step that added both a universal primer site and unique molecular identifiers. cDNA synthesis was primed from the TCR beta constant segment and was followed by two successive PCR amplification steps. Per the authors' processing: MIGEC was used to demultiplex reads and group the reads by UMI, and MiTCR was used to assemble and quantify clonotypes. To remove erroneous sequences, TCR cDNA sequences were retained only when supported by two or more reads. The tcR package was used for downstream repertoire analysis, and clonotypes were matched across fractions by CDR3 nucleotide sequence plus V segment. VDJmatch was used to annotate antigen specificity against VDJdb, with one amino acid substitution in CDR3 allowed. Following reprocessing of the reads by TCRdb, the data hold one row per CDR3 protein sequence and no DNA is available. These V and J calls originate from TCRdb's pipeline instead of the authors' own analysis. The sample table includes roughly 450,000 distinct CDR3 sequences. The ten largest account for 1.4% of the sample.

The origin of this receptor is a woman between 45 and 65 years old in good health. Donor details come from another sample of the same person, matched by shared clones. Sequencing input: blood T cells: a sorted CD56 or NKG2C T cell subset, CD4+ or CD8+ T cells, or bulk PBMC T cells (not recorded which). The chain was built from TRBV7-2 and TRBJ2-3; TCRdb's D gene call, TRBD2, goes unchecked for lack of DNA. CDR3 sequence: CASSRLGLAGGSSTDTQYF.